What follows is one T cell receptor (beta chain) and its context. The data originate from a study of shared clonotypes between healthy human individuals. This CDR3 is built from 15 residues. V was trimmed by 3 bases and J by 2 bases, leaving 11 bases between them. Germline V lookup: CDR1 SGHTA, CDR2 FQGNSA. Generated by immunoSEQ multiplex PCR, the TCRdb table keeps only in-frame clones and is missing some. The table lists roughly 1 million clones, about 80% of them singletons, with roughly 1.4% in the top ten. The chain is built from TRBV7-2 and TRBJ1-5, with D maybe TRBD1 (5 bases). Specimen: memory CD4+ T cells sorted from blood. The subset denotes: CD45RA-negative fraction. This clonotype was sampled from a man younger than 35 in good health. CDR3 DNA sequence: TGTGCCAGCAGCTTGGGTAGCAGGGGCAATCAGCCCCAGCATTTT. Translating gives CASSLGSRGNQPQHF.